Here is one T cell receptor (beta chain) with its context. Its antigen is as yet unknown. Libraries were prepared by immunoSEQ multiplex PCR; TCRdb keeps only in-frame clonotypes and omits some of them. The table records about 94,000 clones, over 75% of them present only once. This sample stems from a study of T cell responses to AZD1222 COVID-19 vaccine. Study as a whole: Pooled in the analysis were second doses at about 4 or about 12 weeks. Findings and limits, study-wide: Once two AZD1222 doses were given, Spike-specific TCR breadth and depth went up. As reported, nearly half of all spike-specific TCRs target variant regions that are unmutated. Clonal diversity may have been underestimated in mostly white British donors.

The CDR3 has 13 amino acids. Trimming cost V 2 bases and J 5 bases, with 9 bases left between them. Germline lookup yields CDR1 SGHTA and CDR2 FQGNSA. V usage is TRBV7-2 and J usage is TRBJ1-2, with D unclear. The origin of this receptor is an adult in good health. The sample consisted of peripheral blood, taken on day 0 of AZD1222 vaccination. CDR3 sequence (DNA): TGTGCCAGCAGCTTAATGATGGCGTATGGCTACACCTTC. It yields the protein CASSLMMAYGYTF.